A selection of T cell receptor beta chains follows, all from one sample in a study of blood T cell repertoires in COVID-19. TCRdb's table, derived via immunoSEQ multiplex PCR, lists solely in-frame clones and lacks some. The table includes under 200,000 clones, approximately 88% detected once. The sequenced material came from peripheral blood. These receptors all stem from a woman aged 60-70 years with acute or convalescent COVID-19. Each CDR3 is given with its conserved first and last residue. D genes are given only for firm matches. Clone size is shown for a subset of rows, as once, few, many or a class of expanded clone.

abundance	d_gene	j_gene	v_gene	CDR3nt	CDR3aa
-	TRBD1	TRBJ2-3	TRBV6-6	TGTGCCAGCAGTTACGCTGGGACAGGGAGCACAGATACGCAGTATTTT	CASSYAGTGSTDTQYF
-	TRBD1	TRBJ1-2	TRBV7-9	TGTGCCAGCAGCCCCACCGGGACAGGCTATGGCTACACCTTC	CASSPTGTGYGYTF
-	TRBD2	TRBJ2-1	TRBV3-1/TRBV3-2	TGTGCCAGCAGCCAAGGGACCTATAGCGGGGGAACCTACAATGAGCAGTTCTTC	CASSQGTYSGGTYNEQFF
-	-	TRBJ2-7	TRBV5-6	TGTGCCAGCAGCTTGGGGGCGTGGCAACAGTACGAGCAGTACTTC	CASSLGAWQQYEQYF
-	-	TRBJ2-3	TRBV2	TGTGCCAGCAGTGGTGCCGGGTTTACAGATACGCAGTATTTT	CASSGAGFTDTQYF
-	TRBD2	TRBJ2-5	TRBV5-1	TGCGCCAGCAGCAGCCGAGGAGCGGGGGTGCAAGAGACCCAGTACTTC	CASSSRGAGVQETQYF
once	TRBD2	TRBJ2-7	TRBV5-1	TGCGCCAGCAGCGCCTCCTTAGCGGGGGTTCTCTACGAGCAGTACTTC	CASSASLAGVLYEQYF
-	TRBD1	TRBJ2-3	TRBV7-8	TGTGCCAGCAGCTTAGACAGGGGGGATCTAGATACGCAGTATTTT	CASSLDRGDLDTQYF
-	TRBD1	TRBJ1-2	TRBV4-1	TGCGCCAGCAGCCCACCCGGCGATCGAACTGTAGGACAGGGAAGTGGCTACACCTTC	CASSPPGDRTVGQGSGYTF
-	TRBD1	TRBJ1-2	TRBV29-1	TGCAGCGTTGAAGGGGGACAGGGGGCGGGTAACTATGGCTACACCTTC	CSVEGGQGAGNYGYTF